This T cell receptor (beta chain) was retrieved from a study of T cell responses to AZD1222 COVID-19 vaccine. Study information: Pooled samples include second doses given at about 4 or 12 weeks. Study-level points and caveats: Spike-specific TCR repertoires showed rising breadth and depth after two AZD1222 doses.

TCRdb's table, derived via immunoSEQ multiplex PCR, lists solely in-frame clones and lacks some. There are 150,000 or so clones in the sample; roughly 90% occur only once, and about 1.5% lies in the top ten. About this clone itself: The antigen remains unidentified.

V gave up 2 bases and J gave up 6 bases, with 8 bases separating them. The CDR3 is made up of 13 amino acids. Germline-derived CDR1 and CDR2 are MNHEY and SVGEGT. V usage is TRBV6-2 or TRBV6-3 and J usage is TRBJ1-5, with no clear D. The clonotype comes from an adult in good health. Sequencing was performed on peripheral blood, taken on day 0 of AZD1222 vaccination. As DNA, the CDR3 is TGTGCCAGCAGTTACGGGGTTGCTCAGCCCCAGCATTTT. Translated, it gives CASSYGVAQPQHF.